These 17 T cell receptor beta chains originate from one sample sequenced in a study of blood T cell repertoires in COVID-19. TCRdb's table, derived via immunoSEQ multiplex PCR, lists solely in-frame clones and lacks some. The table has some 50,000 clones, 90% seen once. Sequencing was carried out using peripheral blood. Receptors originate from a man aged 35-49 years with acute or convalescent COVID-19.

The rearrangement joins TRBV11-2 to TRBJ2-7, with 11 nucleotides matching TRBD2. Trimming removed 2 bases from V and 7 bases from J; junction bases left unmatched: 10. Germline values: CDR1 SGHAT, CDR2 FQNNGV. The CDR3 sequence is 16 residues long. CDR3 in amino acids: CASSLRPLAGVTEQYF. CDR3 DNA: TGTGCCAGCAGCTTACGGCCACTAGCGGGAGTGACGGAGCAGTACTTC.

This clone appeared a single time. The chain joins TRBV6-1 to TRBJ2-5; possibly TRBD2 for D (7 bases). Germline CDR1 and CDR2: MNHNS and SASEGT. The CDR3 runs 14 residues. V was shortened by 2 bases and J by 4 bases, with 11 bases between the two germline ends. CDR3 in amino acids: CASSEWGGGETQYF. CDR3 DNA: TGTGCCAGCAGTGAATGGGGAGGGGGAGAGACCCAGTACTTC.

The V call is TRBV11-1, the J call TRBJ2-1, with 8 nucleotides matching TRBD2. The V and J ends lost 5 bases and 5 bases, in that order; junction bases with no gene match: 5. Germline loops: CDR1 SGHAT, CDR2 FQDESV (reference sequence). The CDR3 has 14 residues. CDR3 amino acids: CASSILAADNEQFF. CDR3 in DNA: TGTGCCAGCAGCATACTAGCGGCCGACAATGAGCAGTTCTTC.

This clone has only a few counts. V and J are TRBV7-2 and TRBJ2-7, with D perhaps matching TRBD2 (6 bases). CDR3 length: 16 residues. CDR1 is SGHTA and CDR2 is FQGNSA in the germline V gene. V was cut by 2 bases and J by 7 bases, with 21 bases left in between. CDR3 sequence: CASSLLEVRDFWEQYF. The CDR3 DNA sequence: TGTGCCAGCAGCTTATTGGAGGTCAGGGACTTCTGGGAGCAGTACTTC.

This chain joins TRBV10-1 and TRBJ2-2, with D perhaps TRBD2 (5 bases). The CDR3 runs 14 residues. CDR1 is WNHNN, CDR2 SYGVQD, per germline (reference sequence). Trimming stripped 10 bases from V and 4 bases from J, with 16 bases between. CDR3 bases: TGCGCCACCAAAGCGGTACGGAGCACCGGGGAGCTGTTTTTT. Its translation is CATKAVRSTGELFF.

CDR3 sequence (DNA): TGTGCCAGCAGCCCCGGGCTAGCGGCTAACTCCTACAATGAGCAGTTCTTC. Protein sequence: CASSPGLAANSYNEQFF. The chain links TRBV7-8 to TRBJ2-1; 7 bases map to TRBD2. The J segment lost 0 bases and the V segment lost 5 bases, leaving 10 bases of the junction unmatched. This CDR3 has 17 residues. The V gene's germline CDR1 is SGHVS and CDR2 FQNEAQ.

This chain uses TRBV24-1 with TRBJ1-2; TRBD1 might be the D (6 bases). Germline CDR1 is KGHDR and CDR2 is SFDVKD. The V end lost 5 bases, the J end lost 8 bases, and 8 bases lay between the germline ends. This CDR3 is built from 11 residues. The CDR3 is CATSAGEGYTF. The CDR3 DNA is TGTGCCACCAGTGCAGGGGAAGGCTACACCTTC.

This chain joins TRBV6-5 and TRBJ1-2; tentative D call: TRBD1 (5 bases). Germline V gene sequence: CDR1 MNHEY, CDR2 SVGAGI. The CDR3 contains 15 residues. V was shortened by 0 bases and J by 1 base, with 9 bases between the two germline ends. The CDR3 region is CASSYSQGINYGYTF. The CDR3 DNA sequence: TGTGCCAGCAGTTACTCGCAGGGAATTAACTATGGCTACACCTTC.

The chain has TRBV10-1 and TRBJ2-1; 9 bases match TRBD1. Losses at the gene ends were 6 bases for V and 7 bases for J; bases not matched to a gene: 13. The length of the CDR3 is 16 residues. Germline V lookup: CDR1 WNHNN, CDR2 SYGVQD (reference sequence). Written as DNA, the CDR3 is TGCGCCAGCAGACCCATAGGGACAGGGCATAAGAATGAGCAGTTCTTC. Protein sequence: CASRPIGTGHKNEQFF.

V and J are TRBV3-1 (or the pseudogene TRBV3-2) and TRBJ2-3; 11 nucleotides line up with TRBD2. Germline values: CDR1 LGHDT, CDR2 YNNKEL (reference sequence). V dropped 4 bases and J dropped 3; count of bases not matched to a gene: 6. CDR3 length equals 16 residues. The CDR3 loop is CASSPLAGGSTDTQYF. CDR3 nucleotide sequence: TGTGCCAGCAGCCCATTAGCGGGAGGGAGTACAGATACGCAGTATTTT.

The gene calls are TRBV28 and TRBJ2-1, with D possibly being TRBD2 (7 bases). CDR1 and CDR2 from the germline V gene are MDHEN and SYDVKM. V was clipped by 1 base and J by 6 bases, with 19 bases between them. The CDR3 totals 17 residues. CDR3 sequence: CASSLFRGRAGPNEQFF. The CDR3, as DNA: TGTGCCAGCAGTTTATTTAGGGGGAGGGCCGGGCCCAATGAGCAGTTCTTC.

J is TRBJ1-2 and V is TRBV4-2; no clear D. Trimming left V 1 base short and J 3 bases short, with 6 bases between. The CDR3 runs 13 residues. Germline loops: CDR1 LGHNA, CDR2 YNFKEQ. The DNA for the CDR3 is TGTGCCAGCAGCCAAGTGAGAGACTATGGCTACACCTTC. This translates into CASSQVRDYGYTF.

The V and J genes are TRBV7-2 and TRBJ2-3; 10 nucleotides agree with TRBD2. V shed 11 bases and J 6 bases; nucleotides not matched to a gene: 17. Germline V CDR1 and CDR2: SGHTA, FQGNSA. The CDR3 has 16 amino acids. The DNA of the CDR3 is TGTGCCTTAGGGTGGGGGCTAGCGGGAGTCTCGGATACGCAGTATTTT. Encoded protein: CALGWGLAGVSDTQYF.

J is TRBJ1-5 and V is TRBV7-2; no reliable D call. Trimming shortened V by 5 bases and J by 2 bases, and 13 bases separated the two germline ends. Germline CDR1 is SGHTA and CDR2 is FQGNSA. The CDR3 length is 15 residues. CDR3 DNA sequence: TGTGCCAGCAGCGCAAAGTTCGCGGGCAATCAGCCCCAGCATTTT. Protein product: CASSAKFAGNQPQHF.

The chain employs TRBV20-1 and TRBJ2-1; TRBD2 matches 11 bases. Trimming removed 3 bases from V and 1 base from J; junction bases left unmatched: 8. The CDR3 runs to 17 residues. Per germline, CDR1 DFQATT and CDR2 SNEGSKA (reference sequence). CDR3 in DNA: TGCAGTGCTAGTAGGCTAGCGGGAGGCGTATCCTACAATGAGCAGTTCTTC. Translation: CSASRLAGGVSYNEQFF.

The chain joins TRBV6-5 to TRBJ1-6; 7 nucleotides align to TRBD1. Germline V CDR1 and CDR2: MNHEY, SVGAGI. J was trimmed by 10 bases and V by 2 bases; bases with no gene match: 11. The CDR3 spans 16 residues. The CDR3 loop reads CASSYRDRKGESPLHF. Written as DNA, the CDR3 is TGTGCCAGCAGTTACCGGGACAGAAAGGGGGAATCACCCCTCCACTTT.

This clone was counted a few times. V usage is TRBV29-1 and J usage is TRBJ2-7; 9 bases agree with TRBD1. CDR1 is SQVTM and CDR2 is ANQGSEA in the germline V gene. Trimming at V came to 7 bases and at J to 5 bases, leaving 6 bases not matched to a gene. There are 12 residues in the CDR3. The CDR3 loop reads CSGRTGVHEQYF. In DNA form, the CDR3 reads TGCAGCGGTAGGACAGGGGTCCACGAGCAGTACTTC.